This T cell receptor beta chain was sequenced during a study of blood T cell repertoires in COVID-19. Across the whole study: Samples representing acute and convalescent COVID-19 were sourced from the United States, Italy and Spain. PBMCs, B-cell-depleted T cells, or T cells were the source of the cDNA or gDNA that made up the material.

From germline, CDR1 is SGDLS and CDR2 YYNGEE. V trimming: 3 bases; J trimming: 8 bases; junction bases outside the gene matches: 4. This CDR3 is 13 amino acids long. In the authors' workflow: Reference gene primer amplification gave estimated nucleated cell counts. Clones were sequenced by immunoSEQ multiplex PCR, and TCRdb holds only the in-frame ones, with some missing. The DNA gave D and trimming, while V, J and clone size come from that table. The sample holds roughly 81,000 clones, roughly four fifths seen once. This clone was counted a few times. Other DNA sequences within the sample encode an identical CDR3.

The sequencing input was peripheral blood. The receptor comes from a woman aged 70-85 years with acute or convalescent COVID-19. The rearrangement joins TRBV9 to TRBJ2-2, with 7 positions matching TRBD1. The CDR3 DNA follows: TGTGCCAGCAGCGATACAGGGGCGGGGGAGCTGTTTTTT. This codes for CASSDTGAGELFF.